This TCR beta chain was captured by sequencing in a study of T-cell reconstitution after alpha-beta-depleted transplantation in children. A TCRbeta library incorporating unique molecular identifiers was prepared. TCRdb reprocessed the PCR reads with MiXCR, giving one entry per CDR3 protein. The sample lists over 100,000 distinct CDR3 sequences; about 9.4% were seen once. Study-level results: Newly generated T cells supplied most T-cell counts and diversity one year post-transplant. Several hundred graft clones that had expanded were reportedly the source of alpha-beta T cells about two months after transplant.

As for this clonotype: As yet, its antigen is unknown.

V gave up 6 bases and J gave up 1 base, with 7 bases separating them. Germline V gene data show CDR1 as SGHRS and CDR2 as YFSETQ. The CDR3 is 13 amino acids. The chain has TRBV5-1 and TRBJ2-2; D unresolved. This specimen was PBMCs, taken before TCRalphabeta/CD19-depleted stem cell transplant. The source of this sequence is a boy between 2 and 10 years old with acute lymphoblastic leukemia, due to receive a stem cell transplant. CDR3 bases: TGCGCCAGCAACCCAGGGAACACCGGGGAGCTGTTTTTT. Amino acids: CASNPGNTGELFF.